The present T cell receptor beta chain was sequenced within a study of T-cell reconstitution after alpha-beta-depleted transplantation in children. The ends were cut back, 6 bases at V and 0 bases at J, with 21 bases in the middle. CDR1 is MNHEY, CDR2 SVGAGI, per germline. The CDR3 totals 17 residues. Study results and caveats: Hyperexpanded clones declined; after one year, newly produced T cells mostly supplied diversity. Approximately two months post-transplant, alpha-beta T cells reportedly originated from several hundred expanded graft clones.

Molecular barcoding with unique molecular identifiers was used for the TCRbeta library. TCRdb called the PCR reads again in MiXCR, with one record for every CDR3 protein. The repertoire holds around 670,000 distinct CDR3 sequences, approximately 14% seen once, with 0.79% in the top ten. This clonotype was found many times. Its antigen is as yet unknown. The clonotype originates from a girl aged 2-10 years with congenital amegakaryocytic thrombocytopenia, due to receive a stem cell transplant. The sample was PBMCs, taken before TCRalphabeta/CD19-depleted stem cell transplant. The chain links TRBV6-5 to TRBJ2-7; D is perhaps TRBD1 (6 bases). DNA for the CDR3: TGTGCCAGCAGATTCCGGGACACAACATTGGGCTCCTACGAGCAGTACTTC. This encodes CASRFRDTTLGSYEQYF.